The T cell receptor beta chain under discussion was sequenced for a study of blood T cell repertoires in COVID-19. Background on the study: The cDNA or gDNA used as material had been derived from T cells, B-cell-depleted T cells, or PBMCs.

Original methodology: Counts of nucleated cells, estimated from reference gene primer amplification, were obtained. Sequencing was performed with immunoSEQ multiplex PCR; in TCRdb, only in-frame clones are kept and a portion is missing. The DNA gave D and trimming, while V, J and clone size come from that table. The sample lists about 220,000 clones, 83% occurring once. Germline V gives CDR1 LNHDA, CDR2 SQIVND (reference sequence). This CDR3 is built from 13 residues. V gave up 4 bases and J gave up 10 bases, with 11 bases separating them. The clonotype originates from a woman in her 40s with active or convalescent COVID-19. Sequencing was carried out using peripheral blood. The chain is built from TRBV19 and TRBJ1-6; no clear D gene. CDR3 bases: TGTGCCAGTAGTACGGACGGGAGCTCACCCCTCCACTTT. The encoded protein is CASSTDGSSPLHF.